The clone carrying this T cell receptor (beta chain) was seen many times. Unmatched junction bases numbered 8, after V lost 5 bases and J lost 3 bases. Germline CDR1 is SEHNR and CDR2 is FQNEAQ (reference sequence). The CDR3 is 15 residues long. CD4+CD45RO+CD25- cells were isolated as memory CD4+ T cells. Constant-region reverse primers amplified full-length variable regions, followed by semi-nested Nested Universal Primer A PCR. From the 5' RACE reads, TCRdb called clonotypes with MiXCR, one entry per CDR3 protein. The sample includes 62,000 or so distinct CDR3 sequences, about 20% of them seen just once.

The specimen sequenced was memory CD4+ T cells sorted from a lymph node. Subset here: memory CD4+ T cells, CD4+CD45RO+CD25-. This clonotype was obtained from a female donor with breast cancer. The rearrangement joins TRBV7-9 to TRBJ2-3, with 7 bases lining up with TRBD2. The CDR3 is CASSLASGATDTQYF. DNA of the CDR3: TGTGCCAGCAGCCTGGCGAGCGGGGCAACAGATACGCAGTATTTT.